These 8 T cell receptor beta chains were all obtained from the same sample, sequenced in a study of T cell changes during pregnancy in multiple sclerosis (dated by TCRdb to the late 2010s). To prepare the library, the immunoSEQ multiplex PCR assay was applied. Drawn from immuneACCESS, this table holds only the in-frame rearrangements with V and J called that TCRdb kept. Clones are partly lost; checked studies trace under half to an unresolved V gene and leave the rest unexplained. The sample data list about 39,000 clones, and over 75% of these were observed just once. Of the sample, 4.1% falls within the top ten clones. Sample: CD8+ T cells from peripheral blood mononuclear cells, taken in the first trimester of pregnancy. The receptors were gathered from a female donor with multiple sclerosis, enrolled in a pregnancy study.

The rearrangement joins TRBV9 to TRBJ2-3; 9 nucleotides align to TRBD2. The germline V gene has CDR1 SGDLS and CDR2 YYNGEE. CDR3 length equals 16 residues. V lost 3 bases and J lost 1; bases outside the gene matches: 6. In DNA, the CDR3 is TGTGCCAGCAGCGGGAGCGGGGGGCAGGGCACAGATACGCAGTATTTT. This translates into CASSGSGGQGTDTQYF.

The chain employs TRBV5-4 and TRBJ2-7; no clear D. The germline CDR1 and CDR2 sequences are SGHNT and YYREEE (reference sequence). The CDR3 contains 13 residues. Trimming stripped 0 bases from V and 6 bases from J, with 10 bases between. CDR3 nucleotide sequence: TGTGCCAGCAGCTTGGGGCCGACATCCGAGCAGTACTTC. Protein sequence: CASSLGPTSEQYF.

This chain joins TRBV21-1 and TRBJ1-1; TRBD1 is the table's D call and was not checked against the DNA. TRBV21-1 counts as a pseudogene. The CDR3 is 8 residues long. The CDR3 reads CASSKAFF. The CDR3 DNA is TGTGCCAGCTCCAAAGCTTTCTTT.

The rearrangement uses TRBV7-8 and TRBJ2-5, with D possibly being TRBD2 (6 bases). Germline lookup yields CDR1 SGHVS and CDR2 FQNEAQ. The CDR3 has 14 residues. The V gene lost 2 bases and the J gene lost 5 bases, with 12 bases spanning the gap. The CDR3 loop reads CASSLTSSPETQYF. The CDR3 DNA reads as TGTGCCAGCAGCTTAACTAGCTCGCCGGAGACCCAGTACTTC.

J is TRBJ2-7 and V is TRBV7-9; TRBD1 matches at 11 bases. This CDR3 contains 17 residues. Germline CDR1 is SEHNR and CDR2 is FQNEAQ (reference sequence). V trimming: 5 bases; J trimming: 3 bases; junction bases outside the gene matches: 12. The DNA of the CDR3 is TGTGCCAGCAGCGGACAGGGGGCACCCTGGGACTACTACGAGCAGTACTTC. Translating gives CASSGQGAPWDYYEQYF.

V is TRBV7-2 and J is TRBJ2-1; 9 positions match TRBD2. Per the germline V gene, CDR1 is SGHTA and CDR2 is FQGNSA. This CDR3 spans 15 amino acids. Losses at the gene ends were 1 base for V and 8 bases for J; bases not matched to a gene: 6. This CDR3 reads CASSLEAGGLDEQFF. Written as DNA, the CDR3 is TGTGCCAGCAGCTTAGAGGCGGGGGGGTTGGATGAGCAGTTCTTC.

Only one count was recorded for this clone. The chain is built from TRBV7-8 and TRBJ1-1; D gene unclear. Germline CDR1 SGHVS, CDR2 FQNEAQ. V was cut by 2 bases and J by 0 bases, with 7 bases left in between. The CDR3 is 14 residues long. In DNA, the CDR3 is TGTGCCAGCAGCTTACCAGGATTGAACACTGAAGCTTTCTTT. Protein sequence: CASSLPGLNTEAFF.

This chain links TRBV2 with TRBJ2-5, with 8 bases lining up with TRBD2. Per germline, CDR1 SNHLY and CDR2 FYNNEI. With V trimmed by 7 bases and J by 5 bases, 6 bases remained unmatched. There are 13 residues in the CDR3. CDR3 nucleotide sequence: TGTGCCAGCACGGGGGGGCCAGTGGAGACCCAGTACTTC. It yields the protein CASTGGPVETQYF.